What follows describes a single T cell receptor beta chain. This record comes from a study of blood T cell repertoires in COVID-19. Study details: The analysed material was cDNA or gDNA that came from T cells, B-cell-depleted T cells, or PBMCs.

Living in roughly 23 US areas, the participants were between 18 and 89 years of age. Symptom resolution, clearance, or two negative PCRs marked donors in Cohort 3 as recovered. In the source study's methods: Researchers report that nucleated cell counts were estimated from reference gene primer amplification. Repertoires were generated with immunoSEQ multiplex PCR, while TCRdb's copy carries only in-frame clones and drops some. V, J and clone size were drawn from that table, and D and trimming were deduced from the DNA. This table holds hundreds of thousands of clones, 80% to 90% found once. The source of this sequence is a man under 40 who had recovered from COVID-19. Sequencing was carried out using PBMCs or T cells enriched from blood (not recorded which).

CDR3 loop: CASTPGGTNTGELFF. In nucleotides, the CDR3 is TGTGCCAGCACCCCAGGCGGGACGAACACCGGGGAGCTGTTTTTT. The V gene is TRBV25-1, the J gene TRBJ2-2; D is possibly TRBD2 (6 bases). V was trimmed by 7 bases and J by 0 bases, leaving 12 bases between them. Germline lookup yields CDR1 MGHDK and CDR2 SYGVNS. This CDR3 has 15 amino acids.